This is a list of T cell receptor beta chains from one sample in a study of vaccination and CD4 T cells after COVID-19. These receptors have no known antigen. TCRdb itself ran the PCR reads through MiXCR, one entry per CDR3 protein. The sample lists under 20,000 distinct CDR3 sequences, around 43% seen once, with about 4% in the top ten. The specimen was CD4+ T cells from blood, cultured in vitro, collected before SARS-CoV-2 vaccination. These receptor sequences come from a human donor who had recovered from COVID-19. CDR3s include the opening cysteine and the closing phenylalanine or tryptophan. The order of the fields is D gene, clone size, J gene, V gene, CDR3 protein, CDR3 DNA. D genes are given only for firm matches. A clone size is listed for some rows: how often the clone was seen (once, few, many), or a class if it is expanded.

.	.	TRBJ1-1	TRBV6-2/TRBV6-3	CASRQQGKTEAFF	TGTGCCAGCCGCCAACAGGGTAAGACTGAAGCTTTCTTT
.	few	TRBJ2-7	TRBV10-3	CAISEGYEQYF	TGTGCCATCAGTGAGGGGTACGAGCAGTACTTC
.	.	TRBJ2-2	TRBV11-3	CASRRTGELFF	TGTGCCAGCAGACGTACCGGGGAGCTGTTTTTT
.	.	TRBJ2-7	TRBV7-9	CASSKGSPTATFYEQYF	TGTGCCAGCAGCAAGGGGTCGCCGACAGCCACCTTCTACGAGCAGTACTTC
TRBD1	.	TRBJ2-5	TRBV20-1	CSARPGGSYQETQYF	TGCAGTGCCCGACCAGGGGGCTCGTACCAAGAGACCCAGTACTTC
.	.	TRBJ1-5	TRBV28	CASNRLGQPQHF	TGTGCCAGCAATAGACTGGGTCAGCCCCAGCATTTT
TRBD2	few	TRBJ2-1	TRBV20-1	CSARTSGDYNEQFF	TGCAGTGCGAGGACTAGCGGGGATTACAATGAGCAGTTCTTC
.	.	TRBJ1-2	TRBV28	CATTGQASWNGYTF	TGTGCCACCACAGGGCAGGCCAGTTGGAATGGCTACACCTTC
.	.	TRBJ2-5	TRBV20-1	CSARDHRQVDETQYF	TGCAGTGCTAGAGATCATCGACAGGTGGATGAGACCCAGTACTTC
TRBD1	once	TRBJ1-6	TRBV2	CASRGQYNSPLHF	TGTGCCAGCAGGGGACAGTATAATTCACCCCTCCACTTT
TRBD1	.	TRBJ1-2	TRBV6-2/TRBV6-3	CASIDGAGGDGYTF	TGTGCCAGCATCGACGGGGCAGGGGGGGATGGCTACACCTTC
.	.	TRBJ1-1	TRBV27	CASSLRIGAATEAFF	TGTGCCAGCAGTTTAAGGATCGGGGCAGCCACTGAAGCTTTCTTT
.	.	TRBJ1-5	TRBV20-1	CSASRAVGNQPQHF	TGCAGTGCTAGTAGGGCAGTTGGCAATCAGCCCCAGCATTTT
.	.	TRBJ2-5	TRBV28	CASSSRETQYF	TGTGCCAGCAGTTCCCGAGAGACCCAGTACTTC
.	.	TRBJ2-1	TRBV15	CATSRDRLGSFREQFF	TGTGCCACCAGCAGAGATCGGCTGGGGTCCTTTCGGGAGCAGTTCTTC
TRBD1	few	TRBJ2-1	TRBV20-1	CSASDGTGPYNEQFF	TGCAGTGCTAGCGACGGGACAGGGCCCTACAATGAGCAGTTCTTC
TRBD1	.	TRBJ1-1	TRBV24-1	CATRSSDRASAMNTEAFF	TGTGCCACCAGATCCTCGGACAGGGCCTCCGCCATGAACACTGAAGCTTTCTTT
TRBD2	.	TRBJ2-3	TRBV5-1	CASSFGGNTDTQYF	TGCGCCAGCAGCTTCGGGGGGAACACAGATACGCAGTATTTT
TRBD1	.	TRBJ1-2	TRBV6-2/TRBV6-3	CASSYSTDRGYGYTF	TGTGCCAGCAGTTACTCCACCGACAGGGGGTATGGCTACACCTTC
.	.	TRBJ1-2	TRBV5-1	CASSFSGNDGYTF	TGCGCCAGCAGCTTCTCAGGAAACGACGGCTACACCTTC
.	.	TRBJ1-6	TRBV6-2/TRBV6-3	CASSYARGRRSNSPLHF	TGTGCCAGCAGTTACGCCCGGGGGCGGAGGAGTAATTCACCCCTCCACTTT
TRBD2	.	TRBJ2-5	TRBV7-2	CASSLATLAGGETQYF	TGTGCCAGCAGCTTAGCAACGCTAGCGGGGGGGGAGACCCAGTACTTC
TRBD1	few	TRBJ1-1	TRBV7-9	CASSSTLTGMNTEAFF	TGTGCCAGCAGCTCAACCCTGACAGGGATGAACACTGAAGCTTTCTTT
TRBD1	.	TRBJ1-5	TRBV18	CASSPEGQGDQPQHF	TGTGCCAGCTCACCTGAGGGACAGGGGGATCAGCCCCAGCATTTT
.	once	TRBJ2-7	TRBV5-1	CASSGGLRDIHYEQYF	TGCGCCAGCAGCGGGGGGCTCCGGGACATACACTACGAGCAGTACTTC
TRBD1	few	TRBJ1-5	TRBV6-1	CASSDLRRDRDQPQHF	TGTGCCAGCAGTGATCTACGAAGGGACAGGGATCAGCCCCAGCATTTT
.	.	TRBJ2-3	TRBV6-2/TRBV6-3	CASSYEGQGTDTQYF	TGTGCCAGCAGTTACGAGGGGCAGGGGACAGATACGCAGTATTTT
.	once	TRBJ2-3	TRBV27	CASRRSGAVMEVRDTQYF	TGTGCCAGCAGAAGGTCTGGTGCCGTTATGGAGGTTCGGGATACGCAGTATTTT
.	few	TRBJ1-6	TRBV7-9	CASSLGPDGNSPLHF	TGTGCCAGCAGCTTAGGGCCCGATGGGAATTCACCCCTCCACTTT
TRBD1	.	TRBJ2-7	TRBV5-1	CASSLAWTGAGYEQYF	TGCGCCAGCAGCTTGGCCTGGACAGGGGCTGGGTACGAGCAGTACTTC
.	.	TRBJ2-7	TRBV5-6	CASSLAGTYYEQYF	TGTGCCAGCAGCTTGGCGGGTACCTACTACGAGCAGTACTTC
.	.	TRBJ1-6	TRBV5-4	CASSLETVRDSPLHF	TGTGCCAGCAGCTTGGAGACAGTAAGGGACTCACCCCTCCACTTT
TRBD1	few	TRBJ2-1	TRBV7-2	CASSSTRQGHLNEQFF	TGTGCCAGCAGCTCCACCCGACAGGGCCATCTTAATGAGCAGTTCTTC
.	few	TRBJ2-7	TRBV27	CASSVGGDYFYEQYF	TGTGCCAGCTCTGTAGGGGGAGACTACTTCTACGAGCAGTACTTC
.	few	TRBJ1-2	TRBV29-1	CSVEAENYGYTF	TGCAGCGTTGAAGCAGAGAACTATGGCTACACCTTC
TRBD1	.	TRBJ1-1	TRBV6-2/TRBV6-3	CASSSFGQGSSGTEAFF	TGTGCCAGCAGTTCCTTTGGACAGGGAAGTAGTGGCACTGAAGCTTTCTTT
.	.	TRBJ1-5	TRBV28	CSSSLSSGSHSNQPQHF	TGTTCCAGCAGTTTGTCGTCGGGAAGCCATAGCAATCAGCCCCAGCATTTT
.	.	TRBJ1-1	TRBV10-3	CAIRRTGQAFF	TGTGCCATCCGCCGAACGGGTCAAGCTTTCTTT
TRBD1	few	TRBJ2-7	TRBV27	CASSNLRDRVHEQYF	TGTGCCAGCAGCAACCTCCGGGACAGGGTCCACGAGCAGTACTTC
.	once	TRBJ1-4	TRBV20-1	CSARIPGGPNEKLFF	TGCAGTGCCCGCATCCCGGGGGGCCCTAATGAAAAACTGTTTTTT